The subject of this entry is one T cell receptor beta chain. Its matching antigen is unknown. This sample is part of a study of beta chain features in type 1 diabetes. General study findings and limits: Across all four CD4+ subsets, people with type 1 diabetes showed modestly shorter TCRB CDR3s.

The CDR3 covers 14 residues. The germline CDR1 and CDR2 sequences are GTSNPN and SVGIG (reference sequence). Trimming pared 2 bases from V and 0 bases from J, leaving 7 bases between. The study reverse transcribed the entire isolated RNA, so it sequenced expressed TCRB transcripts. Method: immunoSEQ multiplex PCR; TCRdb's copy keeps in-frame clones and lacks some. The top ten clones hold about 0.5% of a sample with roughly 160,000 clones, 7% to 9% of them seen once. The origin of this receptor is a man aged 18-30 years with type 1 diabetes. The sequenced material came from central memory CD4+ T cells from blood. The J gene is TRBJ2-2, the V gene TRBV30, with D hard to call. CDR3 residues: CAWSPGPNTGELFF. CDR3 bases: TGTGCCTGGAGTCCAGGCCCGAACACCGGGGAGCTGTTTTTT. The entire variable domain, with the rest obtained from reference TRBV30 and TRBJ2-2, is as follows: SQTIHQWPATLVQPVGSPLSLECTVEGTSNPNLYWYRQAAGRGLQLLFYSVGIGQISSEVPQNLSASRPQDRQFILSSKKLLLSDSGFYLCAWSPGPNTGELFFGEGSRLTVL.